These 12 T cell receptor beta chains were all obtained from the same sample, sequenced in a study of OX40 agonist ivuxolimab in advanced cancers. TCRdb's table, derived via immunoSEQ multiplex PCR, lists solely in-frame clones and lacks some. This sample yields roughly 60,000 clones, of which 84% are seen a single time; approximately 4.5% belongs to the top ten. The input for sequencing was CD4+ or CD8+ T cells sorted from blood, taken in a trial of the OX40 agonist ivuxolimab. These receptors were obtained from an adult with an advanced solid tumor such as melanoma, head and neck, liver or kidney cancer.

V usage is TRBV10-3 and J usage is TRBJ2-5, with D unresolved. The J call is in doubt because the DNA end fits TRBJ2-7 better. This CDR3 has 12 residues. Germline CDR1 ENHRY, CDR2 SYGVKD. Here the CDR3 DNA reads TGTGCCATCAGTGAGAATGCCTACGAGCAGTACTTC. It codes for CAISENAYEQYF.

The V gene is TRBV19, the J gene TRBJ2-3; D possibly corresponds to TRBD2 (6 bases). Germline-derived CDR1 and CDR2 are LNHDA and SQIVND (reference sequence). V was shortened by 6 bases and J by 5 bases, with 18 bases between the two germline ends. The CDR3 runs 15 residues. Here the CDR3 DNA reads TGTGCCAGTAGGGCTGAGGACTATCAGGGAGATACGCAGTATTTT. Translation: CASRAEDYQGDTQYF.

CDR3 residues: CASKRTGDQETQYF. The CDR3 nucleotides read TGTGCCAGCAAGAGGACAGGGGACCAAGAGACCCAGTACTTC. The chain is built from TRBV6-6 and TRBJ2-5; 9 nucleotides match TRBD1. This CDR3 has 14 amino acids. Germline V gene sequence: CDR1 MNHNY, CDR2 SVGAGI (reference sequence). The V and J ends lost 7 bases and 0 bases, in that order; junction bases with no gene match: 3.

The CDR3 DNA reads as TGTGCCAGCAGCTACCCGGGACAGGAGACTTTTGAATATGGCTACACCTTC. Encoded protein: CASSYPGQETFEYGYTF. The chain has TRBV28 and TRBJ1-2; 8 nucleotides agree with TRBD1. Germline V gene data show CDR1 as MDHEN and CDR2 as SYDVKM. CDR3 size: 17 residues. Trimming removed 6 bases from V and 5 bases from J; junction bases left unmatched: 17.

J is TRBJ1-2 and V is TRBV18; maybe TRBD1 (6 bases). CDR3 length equals 15 residues. Germline V gene lookup returns CDR1 KGHSH and CDR2 LQKENI. Trimming shortened V by 2 bases and J by 8 bases, and 18 bases separated the two germline ends. The CDR3 DNA reads TGTGCCAGCTCACCAGGCCGAGAGGGGGGGATAGGCTACACCTTC. It encodes CASSPGREGGIGYTF. Looking up the rest from reference TRBV18 and TRBJ1-2 gives the full variable domain: NAGVMQNPRHLVRRRGQEARLRCSPMKGHSHVYWYRQLPEEGLKFMVYLQKENIIDESGMPKERFSAEFPKEGPSILRIQQVVRGDSAAYFCASSPGREGGIGYTFGSGTRLTVV.

The J gene is TRBJ2-1, the V gene TRBV27, with D possibly TRBD1 on 7 matching bases. The CDR3 runs 15 residues. V dropped 5 bases and J dropped 3 bases, with 14 bases sitting between them. The germline CDR1 and CDR2 sequences are MNHEY and SMNVEV (reference sequence). The CDR3 region is CASSPDRTNYNEQFF. Written as DNA, the CDR3 is TGTGCCAGCAGTCCGGACAGGACTAACTACAATGAGCAGTTCTTC.

For this clone: Germline and junction disagree at one end, which may indicate a read error. The genes are TRBV7-9 and TRBJ1-3; TRBD1 matches 7 bases. Germline CDR1 is SEHNR and CDR2 is FQNEAQ (reference sequence). The CDR3 runs 16 residues. The CDR3 nucleotides read TGTGCCAGCAGCCGGCGCGGGACAGACTCTGGAGACACCATATATTTT. Translating it yields CASSRRGTDSGDTIYF.

The chain links TRBV5-5 to TRBJ2-7; no reliable D call. The germline CDR1 and CDR2 sequences are SGHKS and YYEKEE (reference sequence). V lost 4 bases to trimming and J lost 1 base, with 9 bases between them. CDR3 length: 13 residues. In nucleotides, the CDR3 is TGTGCCAGCAGCCCAGTCGTATCCTACGAGCAGTACTTC. This encodes CASSPVVSYEQYF.

The V call is TRBV7-3, the J call TRBJ2-3, with TRBD1 matching 7 bases. V was pared by 6 bases and J by 6 bases, with 9 bases of the junction left unmatched. The CDR3 totals 14 residues. Germline-derived CDR1 and CDR2 are SGHTA and FQGTGA. In DNA, the CDR3 is TGTGCCAGCAGTAGATCGACAGGGCTGGATACGCAGTATTTT. Its protein product is CASSRSTGLDTQYF. Using reference TRBV7-3 and TRBJ2-3 for the parts outside the CDR3, the full variable domain is GAGVSQTPSNKVTEKGKYVELRCDPISGHTALYWYRQSLGQGPEFLIYFQGTGAADDSGLPNDRFFAVRPEGSVSTLKIQRTERGDSAVYLCASSRSTGLDTQYFGPGTRLTVL.

The chain uses TRBV5-1 and TRBJ2-1, with TRBD2 matching 9 bases. Losses at the gene ends were 4 bases for V and 3 bases for J; bases not matched to a gene: 5. Per germline, CDR1 SGHRS and CDR2 YFSETQ. CDR3 length equals 15 residues. CDR3 region: CASSLTSGLYNEQFF. DNA of the CDR3: TGCGCCAGCAGCCTGACTAGCGGTCTCTACAATGAGCAGTTCTTC.

The table lists this clone with a few counts. The chain links TRBV5-6 to TRBJ1-6; unclear D gene. Trimming cost V 1 base and J 6 bases, with 11 bases left between them. The CDR3 runs to 15 residues. Germline CDR1 SGHDT, CDR2 YYEEEE. The DNA of the CDR3 is TGTGCCAGCAGCTTGTGGGGTGGGTTTAATTCACCCCTCCACTTT. Its translation is CASSLWGGFNSPLHF.

This clone was picked up a small number of times. The rearrangement links TRBV9 to TRBJ2-1; 8 positions agree with TRBD1. Losses at the gene ends were 0 bases for V and 2 bases for J; bases not matched to a gene: 1. Germline V gives CDR1 SGDLS, CDR2 YYNGEE. The CDR3 sequence is 15 residues long. The CDR3 DNA follows: TGTGCCAGCAGCGTAGCCAGGGGGCCCTACAATGAGCAGTTCTTC. Its translation: CASSVARGPYNEQFF. Filled out from reference TRBV9 and TRBJ2-1, the complete variable domain reads DSGVTQTPKHLITATGQRVTLRCSPRSGDLSVYWYQQSLDQGLQFLIQYYNGEERAKGNILERFSAQQFPDLHSELNLSSLELGDSALYFCASSVARGPYNEQFFGPGTRLTVL.